This TCR beta chain was sequenced in a study of somatic mutations in cytotoxic T cells in rheumatoid arthritis. Study as a whole: Patients had approximately 30 ml EDTA blood drawn right after diagnosis, before any treatment. Flow cytometric sorting isolated some V beta antibody-stained T-cell populations at nearly 100% purity, and among them were V beta1+ cells that underwent TCRB sequencing. Study-wide points: The identity of the antigens targeted by the expanded CD8+ clones remained unknown.

The data were produced by immunoSEQ multiplex PCR, yet TCRdb's version contains in-frame clones alone and is incomplete. The sample shows about 4,500 clones, just under 80% of them seen only once. As concerns this clone: Its target is not known. At one boundary the junction diverges from the germline segment, which might be a read error.

The V gene's germline CDR1 is MDHEN and CDR2 SYDVKM. The CDR3 is 13 residues long. The chain recombines TRBV28 with TRBJ2-2; 7 positions match TRBD2. The sequenced material came from CD8+ T cells sorted from blood. The source of this sequence is a woman aged 55 to 70 with rheumatoid arthritis. CDR3 nucleotide sequence: TGTGGCAGCAGTTGCCGGGGGGACGGGGAGCTGTTTTTT. Translated, it gives CGSSCRGDGELFF. The variable domain in full, with the rest retrieved from reference TRBV28 and TRBJ2-2, is DVKVTQSSRYLVKRTGEKVFLECVQDMDHENMFWYRQDPGLGLRLIYFSYDVKMKEKGDIPEGYSVSREKKERFSLILESASTNQTSMYLCGSSCRGDGELFFGEGSRLTVL.